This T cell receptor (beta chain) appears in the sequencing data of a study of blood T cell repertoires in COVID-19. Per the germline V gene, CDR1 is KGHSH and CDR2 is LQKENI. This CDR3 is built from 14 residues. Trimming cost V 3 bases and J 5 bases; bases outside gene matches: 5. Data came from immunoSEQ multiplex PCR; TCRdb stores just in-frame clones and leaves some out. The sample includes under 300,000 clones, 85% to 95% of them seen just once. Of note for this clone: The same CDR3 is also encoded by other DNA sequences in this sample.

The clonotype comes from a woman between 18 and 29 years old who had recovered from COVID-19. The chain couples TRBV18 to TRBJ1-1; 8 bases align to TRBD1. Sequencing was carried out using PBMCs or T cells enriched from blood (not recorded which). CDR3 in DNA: TGTGCCAGCTCACCTGGACAGGGCAGAACTGAAGCTTTCTTT. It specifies CASSPGQGRTEAFF.